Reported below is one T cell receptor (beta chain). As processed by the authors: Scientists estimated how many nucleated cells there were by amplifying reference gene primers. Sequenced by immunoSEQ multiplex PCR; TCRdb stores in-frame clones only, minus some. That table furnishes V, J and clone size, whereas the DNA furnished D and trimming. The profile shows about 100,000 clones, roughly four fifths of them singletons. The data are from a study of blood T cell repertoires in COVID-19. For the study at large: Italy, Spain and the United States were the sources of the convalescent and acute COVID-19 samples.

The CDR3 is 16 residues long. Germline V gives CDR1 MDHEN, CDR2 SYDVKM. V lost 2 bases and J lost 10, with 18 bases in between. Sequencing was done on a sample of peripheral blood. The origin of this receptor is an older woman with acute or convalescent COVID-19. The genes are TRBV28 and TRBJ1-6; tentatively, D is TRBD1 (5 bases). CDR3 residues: CASSLGGEFYSSPLHF. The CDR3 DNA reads TGTGCCAGCAGTTTAGGGGGGGAGTTTTATAGCTCACCCCTCCACTTT. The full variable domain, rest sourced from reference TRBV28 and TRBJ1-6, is DVKVTQSSRYLVKRTGEKVFLECVQDMDHENMFWYRQDPGLGLRLIYFSYDVKMKEKGDIPEGYSVSREKKERFSLILESASTNQTSMYLCASSLGGEFYSSPLHFGNGTRLTVT.